This T cell receptor beta chain was retrieved from a study of shared clonotypes between healthy human individuals. About the study: A couple of women and three men aged 18 to 49 made up the donors.

This clone is a singleton in its sample. The germline CDR1 and CDR2 sequences are SEHNR and FQNEAQ (reference sequence). The trim removed 5 bases at V and 2 bases at J, leaving 6 bases unmatched. The CDR3 has 15 amino acids. Per the authors' pipeline: ImmunoSEQ gave junction-only sequences without quality scores, so filtering differed. TCRdb keeps only in-frame clones here, not all; method: immunoSEQ multiplex PCR. Clonal size and the V and J genes are those of that table, whereas D and trimming came from the DNA. In the table there are about 2 million clones, roughly 95% of which are singletons. Naive-designated CD8 cells lacked CD45RO, were positively enriched for CCR7, and omitted terminally differentiated effector memory CD45RA+ cells.

The chain carries TRBV7-9 and TRBJ2-7, with 10 bases fitting TRBD2. Sample: naive CD8+ T cells sorted from blood. The origin of this receptor is a young man in good health. For the CDR3, the DNA is TGTGCCAGCAGCCCGCCGGGACTAGCGCCCTACGAGCAGTACTTC. Protein: CASSPPGLAPYEQYF. Together with reference TRBV7-9 and TRBJ2-7, the CDR3 gives the full variable domain: DTGVSQNPRHKITKRGQNVTFRCDPISEHNRLYWYRQTLGQGPEFLTYFQNEAQLEKSRLLSDRFSAERPKGSFSTLEIQRTEQGDSAMYLCASSPPGLAPYEQYFGPGTRLTVT.